Here is one TCR beta chain with its context. Its matching antigen is unknown. The CDR3 is 17 residues long. Germline V gene data show CDR1 as SGHTA and CDR2 as FQGTGA. V lost 8 bases, J lost 2 bases, and 23 bases lay in between. The data were taken from a study of somatic mutations in cytotoxic T cells in rheumatoid arthritis. Study at large: T-cell populations stained with V beta antibodies were in some cases flow-sorted at nearly 100% purity, including V beta1+ cells that were sequenced for TCRB.

Study results and limitations: Among patients with rheumatoid arthritis, but not healthy controls, CD8+ clonality increased with age. Adjustment for multiple comparisons was not applied to the slight TRBV07 underrepresentation observed in rheumatoid arthritis patients.

TCRdb's copy holds only in-frame clones and misses some; the assay was immunoSEQ multiplex PCR. Of approximately 30,000 clones listed, approximately 85% are singletons. V usage is TRBV7-3 and J usage is TRBJ2-3; TRBD2 is a possible D gene (7 bases). Sequenced sample: CD8+ T cells sorted from blood. The receptor comes from an adult with rheumatoid arthritis. The CDR3: CASSVGAGRESTDTQYF. The CDR3, as DNA: TGTGCCAGCTCCGTGGGGGCTGGGCGGGAGTCCACAGATACGCAGTATTTT.